This T cell receptor (beta chain) was observed in a study of T-cell memory formation after mild COVID-19. The study's findings and limits: Most CD4+ clones that shrank were in CM and EM, while CD8+ ones turned up in EMRA. Contracting clones from day 15 to 85 showed balanced CD4/CD8; later expanders favored CD4+. A second wave of clones peaked on day 37, and their SARS-CoV-2 specificity went unconfirmed.

Constant-segment primers and 5'RACE yielded cDNA libraries for TCR alpha and TCR beta, each carrying sample barcodes and UMIs. From the 5' RACE reads, TCRdb called clonotypes with MiXCR, one entry per CDR3 protein. The sample records about 360,000 distinct CDR3 sequences, approximately 14% being singletons. This clonotype appeared a few times. Its antigen is unidentified. Trimming shortened V by 4 bases and J by 6 bases, and 13 bases separated the two germline ends. In germline, CDR1 is WNHNN, CDR2 SYGVQD (reference sequence). The length of the CDR3 is 14 residues. This TCR was sampled from a man younger than 35 who had mild COVID-19 (a few samples of this study predate the infection). Cell type and time point are not known. The chain has TRBV10-1 and TRBJ2-4; D assignment may be TRBD1 or TRBD2 (6 bases each). Specimen: PBMCs or a T cell subset sorted from them (not recorded which). The CDR3 sequence is CASSGGAPGNIQYF. The CDR3 nucleotides are TGCGCCAGCAGTGGGGGGGCGCCGGGAAACATTCAGTACTTC.